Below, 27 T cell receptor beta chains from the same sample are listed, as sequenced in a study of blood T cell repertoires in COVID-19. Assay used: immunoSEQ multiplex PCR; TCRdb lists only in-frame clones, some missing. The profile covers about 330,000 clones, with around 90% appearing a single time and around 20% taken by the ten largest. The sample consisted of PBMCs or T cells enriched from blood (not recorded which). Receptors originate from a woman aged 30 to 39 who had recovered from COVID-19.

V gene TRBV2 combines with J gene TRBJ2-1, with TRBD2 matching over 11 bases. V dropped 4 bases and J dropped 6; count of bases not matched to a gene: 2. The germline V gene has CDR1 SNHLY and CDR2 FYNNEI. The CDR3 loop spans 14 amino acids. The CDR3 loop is CASSGSGRVNEQFF. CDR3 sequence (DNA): TGTGCCAGCAGTGGTAGCGGGAGGGTCAATGAGCAGTTCTTC.

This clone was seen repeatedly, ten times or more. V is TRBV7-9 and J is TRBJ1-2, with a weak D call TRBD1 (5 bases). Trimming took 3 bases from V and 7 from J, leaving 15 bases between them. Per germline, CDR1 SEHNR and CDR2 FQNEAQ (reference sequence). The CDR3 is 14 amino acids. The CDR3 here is CASSFQGVGIGYTF. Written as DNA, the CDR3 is TGTGCCAGCAGCTTTCAGGGTGTCGGCATTGGCTACACCTTC. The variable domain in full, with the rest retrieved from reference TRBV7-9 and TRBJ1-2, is DTGVSQNPRHKITKRGQNVTFRCDPISEHNRLYWYRQTLGQGPEFLTYFQNEAQLEKSRLLSDRFSAERPKGSFSTLEIQRTEQGDSAMYLCASSFQGVGIGYTFGSGTRLTVV.

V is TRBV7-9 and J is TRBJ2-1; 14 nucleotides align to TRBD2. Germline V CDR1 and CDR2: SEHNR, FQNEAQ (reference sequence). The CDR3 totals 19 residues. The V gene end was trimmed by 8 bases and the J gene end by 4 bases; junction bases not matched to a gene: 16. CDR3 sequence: CASERQRTSGRKGYNEQFF. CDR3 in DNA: TGTGCCAGCGAACGCCAGCGGACTAGCGGGAGGAAAGGGTACAATGAGCAGTTCTTC. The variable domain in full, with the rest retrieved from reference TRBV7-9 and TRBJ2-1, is DTGVSQNPRHKITKRGQNVTFRCDPISEHNRLYWYRQTLGQGPEFLTYFQNEAQLEKSRLLSDRFSAERPKGSFSTLEIQRTEQGDSAMYLCASERQRTSGRKGYNEQFFGPGTRLTVL.

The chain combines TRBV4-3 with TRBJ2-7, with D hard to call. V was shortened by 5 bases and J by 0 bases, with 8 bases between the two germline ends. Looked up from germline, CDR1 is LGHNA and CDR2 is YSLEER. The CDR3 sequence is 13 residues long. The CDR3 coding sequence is TGCGCCAGCAGCTTCGGTCCCTCCTACGAGCAGTACTTC. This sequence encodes CASSFGPSYEQYF.

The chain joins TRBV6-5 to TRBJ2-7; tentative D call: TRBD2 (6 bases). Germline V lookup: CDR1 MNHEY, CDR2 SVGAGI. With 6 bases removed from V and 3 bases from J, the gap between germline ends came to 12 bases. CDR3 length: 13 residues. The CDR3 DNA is TGTGCCAGCAGAAATAGCGGATACTACGAGCAGTACTTC. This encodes CASRNSGYYEQYF.

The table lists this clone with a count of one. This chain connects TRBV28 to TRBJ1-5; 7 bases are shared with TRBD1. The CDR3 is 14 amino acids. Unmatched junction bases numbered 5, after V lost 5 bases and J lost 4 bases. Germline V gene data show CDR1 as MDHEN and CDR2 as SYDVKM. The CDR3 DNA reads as TGTGCCAGCAGTGGACAGGTGGGTAATCAGCCCCAGCATTTT. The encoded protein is CASSGQVGNQPQHF. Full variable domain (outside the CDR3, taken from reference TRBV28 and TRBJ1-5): DVKVTQSSRYLVKRTGEKVFLECVQDMDHENMFWYRQDPGLGLRLIYFSYDVKMKEKGDIPEGYSVSREKKERFSLILESASTNQTSMYLCASSGQVGNQPQHFGDGTRLSIL.

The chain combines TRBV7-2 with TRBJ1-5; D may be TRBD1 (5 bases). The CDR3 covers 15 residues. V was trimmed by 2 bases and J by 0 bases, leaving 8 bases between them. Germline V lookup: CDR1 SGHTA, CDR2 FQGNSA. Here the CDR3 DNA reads TGTGCCAGCAGCTTATGGGGCAATAGCAATCAGCCCCAGCATTTT. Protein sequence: CASSLWGNSNQPQHF.

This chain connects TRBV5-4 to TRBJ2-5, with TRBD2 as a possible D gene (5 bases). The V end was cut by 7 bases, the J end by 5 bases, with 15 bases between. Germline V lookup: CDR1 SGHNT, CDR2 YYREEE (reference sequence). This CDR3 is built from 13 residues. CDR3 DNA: TGTGCCAGCTGCCCGGACCGAGGGGAGACCCAGTACTTC. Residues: CASCPDRGETQYF.

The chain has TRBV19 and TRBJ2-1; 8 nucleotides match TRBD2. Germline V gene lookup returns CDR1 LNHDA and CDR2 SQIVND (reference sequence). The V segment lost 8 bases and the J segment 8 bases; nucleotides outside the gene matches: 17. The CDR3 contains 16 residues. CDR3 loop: CASRTLGPGGGYEQFF. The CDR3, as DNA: TGTGCCAGTCGAACCCTGGGCCCGGGGGGGGGCTATGAGCAGTTCTTC. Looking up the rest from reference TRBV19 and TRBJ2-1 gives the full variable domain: DGGITQSPKYLFRKEGQNVTLSCEQNLNHDAMYWYRQDPGQGLRLIYYSQIVNDFQKGDIAEGYSVSREKKESFPLTVTSAQKNPTAFYLCASRTLGPGGGYEQFFGPGTRLTVL.

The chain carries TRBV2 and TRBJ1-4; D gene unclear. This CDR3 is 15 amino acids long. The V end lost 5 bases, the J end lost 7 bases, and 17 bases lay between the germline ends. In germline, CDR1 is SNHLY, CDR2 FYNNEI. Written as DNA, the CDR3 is TGTGCCAGCAGTAACGCTGGAGGGCGCAGTGAAAAACTGTTTTTT. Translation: CASSNAGGRSEKLFF.

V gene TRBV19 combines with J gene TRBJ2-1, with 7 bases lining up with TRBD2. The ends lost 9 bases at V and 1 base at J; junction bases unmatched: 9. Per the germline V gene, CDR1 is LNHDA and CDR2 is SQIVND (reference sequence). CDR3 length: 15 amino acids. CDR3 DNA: TGTGCCAGCCGCCTCGCGGGAGCATCCTACAATGAGCAGTTCTTC. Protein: CASRLAGASYNEQFF.

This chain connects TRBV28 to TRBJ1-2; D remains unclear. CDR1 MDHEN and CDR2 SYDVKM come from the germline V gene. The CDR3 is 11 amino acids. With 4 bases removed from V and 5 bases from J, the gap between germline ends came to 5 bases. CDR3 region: CASSYIYGYTF. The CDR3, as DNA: TGTGCCAGCAGTTACATATATGGCTACACCTTC.

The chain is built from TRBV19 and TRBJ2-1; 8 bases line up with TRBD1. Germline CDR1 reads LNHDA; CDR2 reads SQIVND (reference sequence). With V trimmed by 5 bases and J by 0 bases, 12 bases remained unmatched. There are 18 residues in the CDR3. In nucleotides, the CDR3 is TGTGCCAGTAGTGACAGGGGCGGGACCGCTAGCTCCTACAATGAGCAGTTCTTC. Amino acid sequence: CASSDRGGTASSYNEQFF.

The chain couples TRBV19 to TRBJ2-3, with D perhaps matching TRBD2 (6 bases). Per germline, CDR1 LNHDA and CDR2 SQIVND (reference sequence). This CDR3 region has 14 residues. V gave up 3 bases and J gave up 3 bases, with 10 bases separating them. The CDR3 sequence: CASSMGLETDTQYF. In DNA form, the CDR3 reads TGTGCCAGTAGTATGGGACTGGAGACAGATACGCAGTATTTT. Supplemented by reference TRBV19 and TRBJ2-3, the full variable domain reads DGGITQSPKYLFRKEGQNVTLSCEQNLNHDAMYWYRQDPGQGLRLIYYSQIVNDFQKGDIAEGYSVSREKKESFPLTVTSAQKNPTAFYLCASSMGLETDTQYFGPGTRLTVL.

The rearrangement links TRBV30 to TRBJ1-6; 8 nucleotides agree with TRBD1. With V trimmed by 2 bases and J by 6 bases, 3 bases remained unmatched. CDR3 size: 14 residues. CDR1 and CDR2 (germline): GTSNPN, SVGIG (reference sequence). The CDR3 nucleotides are TGTGCCTGGAGTAGGACAGGGAGTAATTCACCCCTCCACTTT. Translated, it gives CAWSRTGSNSPLHF.

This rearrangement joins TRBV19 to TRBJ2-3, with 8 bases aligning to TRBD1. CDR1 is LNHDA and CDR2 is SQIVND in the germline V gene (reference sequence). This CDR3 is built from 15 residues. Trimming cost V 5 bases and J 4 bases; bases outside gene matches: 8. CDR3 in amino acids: CASSSWTGRADTQYF. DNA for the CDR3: TGTGCCAGTAGTTCCTGGACAGGGAGAGCAGATACGCAGTATTTT.

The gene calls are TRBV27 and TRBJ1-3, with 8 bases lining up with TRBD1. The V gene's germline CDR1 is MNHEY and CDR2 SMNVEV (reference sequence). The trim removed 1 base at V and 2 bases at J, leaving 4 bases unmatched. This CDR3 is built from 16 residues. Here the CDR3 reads CASSLLATGAGNTIYF. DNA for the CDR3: TGTGCCAGCAGTTTATTGGCGACAGGGGCTGGAAACACCATATATTTT.

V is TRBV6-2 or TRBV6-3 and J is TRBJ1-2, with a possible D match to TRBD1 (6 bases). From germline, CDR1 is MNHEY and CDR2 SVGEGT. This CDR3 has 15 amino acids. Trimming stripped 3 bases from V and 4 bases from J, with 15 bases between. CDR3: CASSYPPGDVYGYTF. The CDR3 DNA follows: TGTGCCAGCAGTTATCCCCCAGGGGATGTCTATGGCTACACCTTC.

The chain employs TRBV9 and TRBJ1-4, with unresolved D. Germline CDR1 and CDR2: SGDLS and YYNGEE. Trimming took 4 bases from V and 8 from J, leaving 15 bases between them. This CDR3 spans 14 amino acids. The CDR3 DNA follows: TGTGCCAGCAGCACCGGAGGGCCGCAAGAAAAACTGTTTTTT. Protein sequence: CASSTGGPQEKLFF.

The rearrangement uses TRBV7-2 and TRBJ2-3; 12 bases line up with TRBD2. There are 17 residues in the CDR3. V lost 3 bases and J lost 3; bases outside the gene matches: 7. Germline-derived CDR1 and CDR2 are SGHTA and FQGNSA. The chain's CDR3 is CASSFLAGGPLTDTQYF. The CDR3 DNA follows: TGTGCCAGCAGCTTCCTAGCGGGAGGGCCCCTGACAGATACGCAGTATTTT. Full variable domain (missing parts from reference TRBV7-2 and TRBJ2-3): GAGVSQSPSNKVTEKGKDVELRCDPISGHTALYWYRQSLGQGLEFLIYFQGNSAPDKSGLPSDRFSAERTGGSVSTLTIQRTQQEDSAVYLCASSFLAGGPLTDTQYFGPGTRLTVL.

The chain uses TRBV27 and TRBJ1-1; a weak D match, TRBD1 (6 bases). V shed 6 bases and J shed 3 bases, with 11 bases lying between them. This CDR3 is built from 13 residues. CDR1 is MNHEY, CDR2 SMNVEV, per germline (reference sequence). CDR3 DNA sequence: TGTGCCAGCAGCGCAGGGGTCTACACTGAAGCTTTCTTT. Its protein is CASSAGVYTEAFF.

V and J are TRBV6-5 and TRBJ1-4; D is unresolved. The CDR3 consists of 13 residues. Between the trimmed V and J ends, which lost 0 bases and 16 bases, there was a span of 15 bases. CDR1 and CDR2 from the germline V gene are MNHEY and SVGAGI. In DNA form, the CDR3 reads TGTGCCAGCAGTTACTCTATCTGGGCTAATGAGTTTTTT. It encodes CASSYSIWANEFF.

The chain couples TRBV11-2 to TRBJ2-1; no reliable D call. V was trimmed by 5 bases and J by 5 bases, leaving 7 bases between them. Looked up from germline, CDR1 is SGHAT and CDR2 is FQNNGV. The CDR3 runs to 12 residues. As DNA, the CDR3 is TGTGCCAGCAGCCCACCGGACAATGAGCAGTTCTTC. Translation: CASSPPDNEQFF.

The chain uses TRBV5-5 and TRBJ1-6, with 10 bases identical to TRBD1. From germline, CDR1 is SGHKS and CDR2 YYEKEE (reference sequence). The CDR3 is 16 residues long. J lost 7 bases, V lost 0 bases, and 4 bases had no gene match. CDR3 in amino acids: CASSLAAGQGNSPLHF. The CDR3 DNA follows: TGTGCCAGCAGCTTGGCGGCGGGACAGGGGAATTCACCCCTCCACTTT.

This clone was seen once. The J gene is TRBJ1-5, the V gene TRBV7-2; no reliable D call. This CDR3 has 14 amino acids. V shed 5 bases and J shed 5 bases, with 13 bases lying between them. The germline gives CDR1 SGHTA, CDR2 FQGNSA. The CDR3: CASSRGGNHQPQHF. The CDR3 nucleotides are TGTGCCAGCAGCCGGGGAGGGAACCATCAGCCCCAGCATTTT.

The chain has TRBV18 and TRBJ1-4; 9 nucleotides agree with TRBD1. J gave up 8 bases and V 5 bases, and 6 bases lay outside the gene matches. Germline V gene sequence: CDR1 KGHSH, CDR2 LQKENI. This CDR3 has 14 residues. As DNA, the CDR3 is TGTGCCAGCTCAGTCCGGGACAGGGACGAAAAACTGTTTTTT. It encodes CASSVRDRDEKLFF.

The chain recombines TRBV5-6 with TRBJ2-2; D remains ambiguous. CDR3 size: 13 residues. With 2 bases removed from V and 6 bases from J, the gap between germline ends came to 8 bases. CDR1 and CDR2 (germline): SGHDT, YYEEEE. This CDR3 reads CASSFTGPGELFF. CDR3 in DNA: TGTGCCAGCAGCTTCACGGGTCCCGGGGAGCTGTTTTTT.